A single sample gave rise to the 24 T cell receptor beta chains below, sequenced in a study of blood T cell repertoires in COVID-19. Data came from immunoSEQ multiplex PCR; TCRdb stores just in-frame clones and leaves some out. The table lists a few hundred thousand clones, roughly 88% of them singletons, with roughly 4.1% in the top ten. Material: peripheral blood. The receptors here all came from a woman aged 45-65 years with active or convalescent COVID-19.

The CDR3 region has the DNA TGTGCCAGCTCACTCAGGACAGCAATGAACACTGAAGCTTTCTTT. This gives the protein CASSLRTAMNTEAFF. The V gene is TRBV18, the J gene TRBJ1-1; a possible D gene is TRBD1 (6 bases). The CDR3 covers 15 residues. V was cut by 4 bases and J by 0 bases, with 12 bases left in between. Per the germline V gene, CDR1 is KGHSH and CDR2 is LQKENI.

The CDR3 DNA reads TGTGCCAGCAATGACAGGGGCAATCAGCCCCAGCATTTT. Its protein is CASNDRGNQPQHF. The V and J genes are TRBV28 and TRBJ1-5; 7 bases are a match to TRBD1. Germline V gives CDR1 MDHEN, CDR2 SYDVKM. The junction had 2 bases not matched to a gene; V was cut back by 7 bases and J by 2 bases. The CDR3 sequence is 13 residues long.

This clone occurred once. The chain is built from TRBV27 and TRBJ1-5; tentatively, D is TRBD1 (5 bases). The CDR3 runs 15 residues. V was shortened by 6 bases and J by 4 bases, with 16 bases between the two germline ends. Germline-derived CDR1 and CDR2 are MNHEY and SMNVEV (reference sequence). The CDR3 coding sequence is TGTGCCAGCAGATCCATGGAAGGGGCGAATCAGCCCCAGCATTTT. It is translated as CASRSMEGANQPQHF.

V usage is TRBV6-1 and J usage is TRBJ1-4, with 8 bases lining up with TRBD1. The V gene's germline CDR1 is MNHNS and CDR2 SASEGT. The CDR3 contains 15 residues. The junction had 7 bases not matched to a gene; V was cut back by 2 bases and J by 8 bases. This CDR3 is CASSEQGALREKLFF. CDR3 nucleotides: TGTGCCAGCAGTGAACAGGGGGCCCTACGGGAAAAACTGTTTTTT.

The rearrangement uses TRBV9 and TRBJ2-2; D perhaps matches TRBD1 (6 bases). Trimming took 4 bases from V and 3 from J, leaving 10 bases between them. The V gene's germline CDR1 is SGDLS and CDR2 YYNGEE. The CDR3 length is 14 residues. For the CDR3, the DNA is TGTGCCAGCAGCCTTCGGACAGACACCGGGGAGCTGTTTTTT. The encoded protein is CASSLRTDTGELFF.

The chain recombines TRBV19 with TRBJ2-3; D is uncertain. The V gene's germline CDR1 is LNHDA and CDR2 SQIVND (reference sequence). The ends were cut back, 3 bases at V and 3 bases at J, with 10 bases in the middle. The CDR3 has 14 residues. This CDR3 reads CASSMTASTDTQYF. The CDR3 DNA reads as TGTGCCAGTAGTATGACGGCTAGTACAGATACGCAGTATTTT.

CDR3 loop: CAWRVGQFTEAFF. Here the CDR3 DNA reads TGTGCCTGGAGGGTGGGACAATTCACTGAAGCTTTCTTT. The chain employs TRBV30 and TRBJ1-1, with TRBD1 as a possible D gene (6 bases). Germline lookup yields CDR1 GTSNPN and CDR2 SVGIG (reference sequence). This CDR3 comprises 13 residues. The V gene lost 3 bases and the J gene lost 4 bases, with 12 bases spanning the gap.

The chain recombines TRBV28 with TRBJ1-2; D unresolved. Trimming left V 10 bases short and J 8 bases short, with 23 bases between. Germline assignment: CDR1 MDHEN and CDR2 SYDVKM. The CDR3 length is 14 residues. This CDR3 is CATGRTQNTGGYTF. The CDR3 DNA is TGTGCCACCGGGAGGACTCAAAACACGGGCGGCTACACCTTC.

The V call is TRBV6-5, the J call TRBJ1-3; tentative D call: TRBD1 (6 bases). The CDR3 sequence is 14 residues long. In germline, CDR1 is MNHEY, CDR2 SVGAGI. V dropped 9 bases and J dropped 2 bases, with 14 bases sitting between them. CDR3 sequence reads: CASKRQVAGNTIYF. Here the CDR3 DNA reads TGTGCCAGTAAACGACAGGTTGCTGGAAACACCATATATTTT.

This clone was seen ten or more times. V usage is TRBV3-1 (or the pseudogene TRBV3-2) and J usage is TRBJ1-2; a possible D gene is TRBD1 (5 bases). The germline V and J ends were trimmed by 3 bases and 3 bases, with 20 bases remaining between them. Per germline, CDR1 LGHDT and CDR2 YNNKEL (reference sequence). CDR3 length: 17 residues. In nucleotides, the CDR3 is TGTGCCAGCAGCCATTGGATGTTACGGGGGGATGACTATGGCTACACCTTC. As protein: CASSHWMLRGDDYGYTF.

V is TRBV28 and J is TRBJ2-7; the match to TRBD2 covers 12 bases. In germline, CDR1 is MDHEN, CDR2 SYDVKM. The CDR3 runs to 18 residues. After removal of 7 bases from V and 0 bases from J, the junction contained 13 bases not matched to a gene. The CDR3 loop is CASKRGTSGRRDSYEQYF. The CDR3 DNA reads as TGTGCCAGCAAGCGTGGGACTAGCGGGCGTCGGGACTCCTACGAGCAGTACTTC.

The genes are TRBV3-1 (or the pseudogene TRBV3-2) and TRBJ2-7; 7 nucleotides align to TRBD2. The CDR3 spans 15 residues. Germline V gene lookup returns CDR1 LGHDT and CDR2 YNNKEL (reference sequence). V lost 4 bases to trimming and J lost 4 bases; unmatched junction nucleotides: 10. CDR3 region: CASSPHPAGVYEQYF. The CDR3 DNA sequence: TGTGCCAGCAGCCCCCACCCCGCGGGGGTATACGAGCAGTACTTC.

CDR3 DNA: TGTGCCAGTAGTTGGATGATGACTGATCAGCCCCAGCATTTT. This translates into CASSWMMTDQPQHF. J is TRBJ1-5 and V is TRBV19; D unresolved. The ends were cut back, 5 bases at V and 5 bases at J, with 13 bases in the middle. From germline, CDR1 is LNHDA and CDR2 SQIVND (reference sequence). The CDR3 runs to 14 residues. Supplemented by reference TRBV19 and TRBJ1-5, the full variable domain reads DGGITQSPKYLFRKEGQNVTLSCEQNLNHDAMYWYRQDPGQGLRLIYYSQIVNDFQKGDIAEGYSVSREKKESFPLTVTSAQKNPTAFYLCASSWMMTDQPQHFGDGTRLSIL.

J is TRBJ1-1 and V is TRBV5-1, with 7 positions matching TRBD1. The V and J ends lost 2 bases and 2 bases, in that order; junction bases with no gene match: 3. Germline-derived CDR1 and CDR2 are SGHRS and YFSETQ. The CDR3 contains 14 residues. CDR3 in amino acids: CASSFTGANTEAFF. CDR3 sequence (DNA): TGCGCCAGCAGCTTTACAGGGGCCAACACTGAAGCTTTCTTT.

This chain connects TRBV7-8 to TRBJ2-3; 8 nucleotides align to TRBD2. Germline V lookup: CDR1 SGHVS, CDR2 FQNEAQ. V lost 5 bases and J lost 1; bases outside the gene matches: 8. The CDR3 sequence is 16 residues long. In nucleotides, the CDR3 is TGTGCCAGCAGCGTAAGAGGCGGGAGGCGCACAGATACGCAGTATTTT. Its translation: CASSVRGGRRTDTQYF.

The table lists this clone with a count of one. The chain uses TRBV5-4 and TRBJ2-5, with 14 bases lining up with TRBD2. This CDR3 has 17 residues. J gave up 3 bases and V 3 bases, and 7 bases lay outside the gene matches. Per germline, CDR1 SGHNT and CDR2 YYREEE (reference sequence). The CDR3 sequence is CASSSGTTSGGEETQYF. The DNA for the CDR3 is TGTGCCAGCAGCTCGGGGACGACTAGCGGGGGGGAAGAGACCCAGTACTTC.

The chain recombines TRBV7-9 with TRBJ2-7, with D possibly matching TRBD1 (5 bases). V lost 7 bases, J lost 0 bases, and 13 bases lay in between. The V gene's germline CDR1 is SEHNR and CDR2 FQNEAQ (reference sequence). The CDR3 covers 14 residues. The CDR3 here is CASTSKGLSYEQYF. DNA of the CDR3: TGTGCCAGCACCTCTAAGGGGCTCTCCTACGAGCAGTACTTC.

The chain is built from TRBV7-8 and TRBJ1-2; D not resolved. This CDR3 is built from 16 residues. Germline V lookup: CDR1 SGHVS, CDR2 FQNEAQ. Trimming stripped 5 bases from V and 8 bases from J, with 24 bases between. CDR3: CASSPGSIGYRRGYTF. CDR3 nucleotide sequence: TGTGCCAGCAGCCCAGGTTCGATAGGCTATAGAAGAGGCTACACCTTC.

The chain combines TRBV5-5 with TRBJ2-2; possibly TRBD1 for D (6 bases). This CDR3 comprises 17 residues. Deletions cut 0 bases from V and 8 bases from J, with 20 bases between. Per germline, CDR1 SGHKS and CDR2 YYEKEE (reference sequence). The CDR3 region is CASSLAPAGEKVGELFF. CDR3 nucleotide sequence: TGTGCCAGCAGCTTGGCCCCGGCAGGGGAAAAAGTTGGGGAGCTGTTTTTT.

The chain employs TRBV2 and TRBJ2-5; 15 nucleotides align to TRBD2. The germline gives CDR1 SNHLY, CDR2 FYNNEI. This CDR3 comprises 15 residues. With V trimmed by 6 bases and J by 2 bases, 1 base remained unmatched. The CDR3 DNA reads as TGTGCCAGCAGCGGGACTAGCGGGAGGCAAGAGACCCAGTACTTC. Amino acid sequence: CASSGTSGRQETQYF.

This chain connects TRBV4-3 to TRBJ1-5; D unresolved. V lost 0 bases to trimming and J lost 7 bases, with 10 bases between them. Germline-derived CDR1 and CDR2 are LGHNA and YSLEER. The CDR3 is made up of 14 amino acids. The DNA of the CDR3 is TGCGCCAGCAGCCAAGATCTAGGTACGCAGCCCCAGCATTTT. It codes for CASSQDLGTQPQHF.

The rearrangement joins TRBV19 to TRBJ2-1; TRBD1 might be the D (6 bases). CDR3 length equals 16 residues. Germline values: CDR1 LNHDA, CDR2 SQIVND (reference sequence). V lost 2 bases to trimming and J lost 7 bases, with 18 bases between them. This chain's CDR3 is CASSIKGDRWWNEQFF. CDR3 bases: TGTGCCAGTAGTATAAAGGGGGACCGCTGGTGGAATGAGCAGTTCTTC.

The rearrangement links TRBV11-2 to TRBJ1-6, with 7 bases aligning to TRBD1. Germline V CDR1 and CDR2: SGHAT, FQNNGV. V dropped 4 bases and J dropped 10; count of bases not matched to a gene: 10. The CDR3 is 15 residues long. The CDR3 protein is CASSSRPQGDSPLHF. CDR3 bases: TGTGCCAGCAGCTCACGACCCCAGGGGGACTCACCCCTCCACTTT.

This rearrangement joins TRBV7-9 to TRBJ1-5; D is unresolved. The V end was cut by 4 bases, the J end by 0 bases, with 16 bases between. Germline V gene lookup returns CDR1 SEHNR and CDR2 FQNEAQ (reference sequence). This CDR3 is built from 17 residues. CDR3 sequence (DNA): TGTGCCAGCAGCTCTGGCGTGGGAGACGTTAGCAATCAGCCCCAGCATTTT. Translated, it gives CASSSGVGDVSNQPQHF.